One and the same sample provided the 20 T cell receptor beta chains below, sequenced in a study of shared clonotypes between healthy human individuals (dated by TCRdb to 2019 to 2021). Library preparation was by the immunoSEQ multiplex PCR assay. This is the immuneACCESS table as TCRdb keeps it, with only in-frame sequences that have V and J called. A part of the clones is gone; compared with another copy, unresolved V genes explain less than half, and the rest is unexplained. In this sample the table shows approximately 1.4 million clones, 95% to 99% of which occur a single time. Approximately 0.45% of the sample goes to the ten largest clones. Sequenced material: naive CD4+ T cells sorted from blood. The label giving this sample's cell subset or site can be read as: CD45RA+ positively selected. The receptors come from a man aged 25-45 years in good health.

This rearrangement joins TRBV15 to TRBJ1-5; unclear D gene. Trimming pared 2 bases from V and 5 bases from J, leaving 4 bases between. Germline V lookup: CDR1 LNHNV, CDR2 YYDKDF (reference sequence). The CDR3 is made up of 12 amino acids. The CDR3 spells CATSRPYQPQHF. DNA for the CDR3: TGTGCCACCAGCAGACCCTATCAGCCCCAGCATTTT. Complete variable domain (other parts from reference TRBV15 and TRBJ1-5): DAMVIQNPRYQVTQFGKPVTLSCSQTLNHNVMYWYQQKSSQAPKLLFHYYDKDFNNEADTPDNFQSRRPNTSFCFLDIRSPGLGDTAMYLCATSRPYQPQHFGDGTRLSIL.

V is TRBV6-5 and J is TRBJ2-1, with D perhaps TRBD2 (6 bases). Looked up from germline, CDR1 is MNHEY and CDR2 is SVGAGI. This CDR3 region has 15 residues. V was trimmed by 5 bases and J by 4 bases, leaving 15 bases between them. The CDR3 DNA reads TGTGCCAGCAGTGGGGAGCTAGCGCTGTACAATGAGCAGTTCTTC. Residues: CASSGELALYNEQFF.

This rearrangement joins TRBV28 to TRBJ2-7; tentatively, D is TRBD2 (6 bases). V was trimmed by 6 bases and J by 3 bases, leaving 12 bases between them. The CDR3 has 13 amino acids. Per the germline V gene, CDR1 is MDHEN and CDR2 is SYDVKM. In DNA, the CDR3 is TGTGCCAGCAGGGAGGAGGGCATCTACGAGCAGTACTTC. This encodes CASREEGIYEQYF.

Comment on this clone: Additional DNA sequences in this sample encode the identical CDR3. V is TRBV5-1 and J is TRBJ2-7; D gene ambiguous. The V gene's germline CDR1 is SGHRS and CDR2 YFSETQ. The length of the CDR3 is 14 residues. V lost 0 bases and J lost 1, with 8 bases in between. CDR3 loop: CASSLVGSSYEQYF. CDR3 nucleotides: TGCGCCAGCAGCTTGGTTGGCAGTTCCTACGAGCAGTACTTC. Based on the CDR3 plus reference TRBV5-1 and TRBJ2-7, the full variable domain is KAGVTQTPRYLIKTRGQQVTLSCSPISGHRSVSWYQQTPGQGLQFLFEYFSETQRNKGNFPGRFSGRQFSNSRSEMNVSTLELGDSALYLCASSLVGSSYEQYFGPGTRLTVT.

CDR3 loop: CAIREPGTEYNYGYTF. CDR3 sequence (DNA): TGTGCCATCAGGGAACCCGGGACAGAATATAACTATGGCTACACCTTC. The V gene is TRBV10-3, the J gene TRBJ1-2, with 7 bases that match TRBD1. Germline loops: CDR1 ENHRY, CDR2 SYGVKD. The CDR3 runs to 16 residues. V was pared by 6 bases and J by 1 base, with 11 bases of the junction left unmatched.

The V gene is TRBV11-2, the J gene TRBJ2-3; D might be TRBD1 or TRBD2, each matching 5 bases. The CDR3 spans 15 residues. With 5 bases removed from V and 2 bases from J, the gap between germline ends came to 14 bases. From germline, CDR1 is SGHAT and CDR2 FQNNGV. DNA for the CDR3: TGTGCCAGCAGCCACCAGACAGACTACACAGATACGCAGTATTTT. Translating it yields CASSHQTDYTDTQYF.

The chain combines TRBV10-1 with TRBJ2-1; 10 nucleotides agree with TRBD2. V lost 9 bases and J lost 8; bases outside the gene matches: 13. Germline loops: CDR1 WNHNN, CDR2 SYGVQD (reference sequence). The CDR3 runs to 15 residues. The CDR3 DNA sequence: TGCGCCAGGATCCTAGCGGGAGTTCGCCGGTATGAGCAGTTCTTC. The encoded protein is CARILAGVRRYEQFF.

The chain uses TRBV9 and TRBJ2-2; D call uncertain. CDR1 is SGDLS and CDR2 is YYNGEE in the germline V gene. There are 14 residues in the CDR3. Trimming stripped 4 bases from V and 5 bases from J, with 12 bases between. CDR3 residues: CASSPTATTGELFF. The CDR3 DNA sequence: TGTGCCAGCAGCCCGACGGCCACAACCGGGGAGCTGTTTTTT.

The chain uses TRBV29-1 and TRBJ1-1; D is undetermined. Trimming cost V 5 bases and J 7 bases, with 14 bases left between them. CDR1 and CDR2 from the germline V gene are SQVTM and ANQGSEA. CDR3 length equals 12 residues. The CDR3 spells CSVLDGKIEAFF. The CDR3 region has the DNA TGCAGCGTTCTAGACGGCAAAATTGAAGCTTTCTTT.

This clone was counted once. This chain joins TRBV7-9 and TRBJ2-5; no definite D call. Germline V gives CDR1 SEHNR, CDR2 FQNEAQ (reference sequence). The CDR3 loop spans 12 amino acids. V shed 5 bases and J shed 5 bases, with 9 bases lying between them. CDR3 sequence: CASSPGRETQYF. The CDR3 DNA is TGTGCCAGCAGCCCGGGCAGGGAGACCCAGTACTTC.

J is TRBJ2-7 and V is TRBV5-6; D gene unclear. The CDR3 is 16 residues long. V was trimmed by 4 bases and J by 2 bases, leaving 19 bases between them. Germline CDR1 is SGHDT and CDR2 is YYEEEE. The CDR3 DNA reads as TGTGCCAGCAGCCCAATGGGCAGGCAAAACCCCTACGAGCAGTACTTC. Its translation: CASSPMGRQNPYEQYF.

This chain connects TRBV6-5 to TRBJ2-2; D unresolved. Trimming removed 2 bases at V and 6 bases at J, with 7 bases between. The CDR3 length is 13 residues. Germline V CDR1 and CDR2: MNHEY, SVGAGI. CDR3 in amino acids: CASSYQSPGELFF. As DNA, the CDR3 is TGTGCCAGCAGTTACCAGAGTCCCGGGGAGCTGTTTTTT.

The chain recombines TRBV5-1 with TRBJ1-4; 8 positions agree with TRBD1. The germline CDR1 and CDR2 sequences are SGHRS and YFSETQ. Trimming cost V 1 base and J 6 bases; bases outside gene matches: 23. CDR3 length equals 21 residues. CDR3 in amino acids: CASSLSSGPGGPLLIHEKLFF. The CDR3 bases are TGCGCCAGCAGCTTGTCTTCCGGACCAGGGGGCCCACTATTAATTCATGAAAAACTGTTTTTT. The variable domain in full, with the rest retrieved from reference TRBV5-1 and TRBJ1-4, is KAGVTQTPRYLIKTRGQQVTLSCSPISGHRSVSWYQQTPGQGLQFLFEYFSETQRNKGNFPGRFSGRQFSNSRSEMNVSTLELGDSALYLCASSLSSGPGGPLLIHEKLFFGSGTQLSVL.

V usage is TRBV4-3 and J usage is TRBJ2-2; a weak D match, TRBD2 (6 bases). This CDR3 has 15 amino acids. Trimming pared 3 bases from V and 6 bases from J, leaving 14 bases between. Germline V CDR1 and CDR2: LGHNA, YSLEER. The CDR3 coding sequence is TGCGCCAGCAGCCAGAGTCGGGAGTTTGCCGGGGAGCTGTTTTTT. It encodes CASSQSREFAGELFF.

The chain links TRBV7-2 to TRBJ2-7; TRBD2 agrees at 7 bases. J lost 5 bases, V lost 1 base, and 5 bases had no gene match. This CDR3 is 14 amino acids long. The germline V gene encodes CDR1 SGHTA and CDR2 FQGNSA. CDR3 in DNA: TGTGCCAGCAGCTTAGTGGCGGGAGTTGACGAGCAGTACTTC. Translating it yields CASSLVAGVDEQYF. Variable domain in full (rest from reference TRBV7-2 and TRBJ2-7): GAGVSQSPSNKVTEKGKDVELRCDPISGHTALYWYRQSLGQGLEFLIYFQGNSAPDKSGLPSDRFSAERTGGSVSTLTIQRTQQEDSAVYLCASSLVAGVDEQYFGPGTRLTVT.

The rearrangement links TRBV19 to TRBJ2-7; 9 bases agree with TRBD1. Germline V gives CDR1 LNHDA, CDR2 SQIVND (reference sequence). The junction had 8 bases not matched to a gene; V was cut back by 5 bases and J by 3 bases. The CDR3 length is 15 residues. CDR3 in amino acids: CASSPPGQGYYEQYF. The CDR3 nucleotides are TGTGCCAGTAGTCCACCGGGACAGGGATACTACGAGCAGTACTTC.

Written as DNA, the CDR3 is TGTGCCAGCAGTTTATGGGGAGAGGACGAGCAGTACTTC. Translation gives CASSLWGEDEQYF. J is TRBJ2-7 and V is TRBV28, with a possible D match to TRBD2 (5 bases). V lost 0 bases to trimming and J lost 5 bases, with 8 bases between them. Germline V gene lookup returns CDR1 MDHEN and CDR2 SYDVKM. This CDR3 is built from 13 residues.

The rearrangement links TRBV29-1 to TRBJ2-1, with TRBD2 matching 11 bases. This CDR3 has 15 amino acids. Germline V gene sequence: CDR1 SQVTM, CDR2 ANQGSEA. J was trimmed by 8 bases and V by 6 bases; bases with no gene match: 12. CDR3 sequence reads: CSVAPALAGAHEQFF. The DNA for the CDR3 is TGCAGCGTGGCCCCCGCACTAGCGGGAGCTCATGAGCAGTTCTTC.

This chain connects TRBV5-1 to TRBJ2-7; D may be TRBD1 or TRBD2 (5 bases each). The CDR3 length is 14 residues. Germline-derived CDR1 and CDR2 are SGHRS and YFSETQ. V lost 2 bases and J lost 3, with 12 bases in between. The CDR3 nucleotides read TGCGCCAGCAGCTTAAGGGGCGGAGGCTACGAGCAGTACTTC. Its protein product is CASSLRGGGYEQYF.

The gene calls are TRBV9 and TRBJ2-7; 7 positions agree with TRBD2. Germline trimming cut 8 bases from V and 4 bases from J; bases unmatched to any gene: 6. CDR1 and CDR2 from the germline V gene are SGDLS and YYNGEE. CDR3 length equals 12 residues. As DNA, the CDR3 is TGTGCCAGTGGGAGGGACTTATACGAGCAGTACTTC. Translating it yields CASGRDLYEQYF.